This TCR beta chain was captured in a study of T cells after posttransplantation cyclophosphamide. Study results and limitations: Recipient CMV seropositivity and CMV reactivation strongly tracked TRB clonality.

About this clone itself: The antigen remains undetermined.

V was pared by 6 bases and J by 7 bases, with 13 bases between. CDR1 is MNHEY, CDR2 SVGAGI, per germline. The CDR3 length is 14 residues. Sequencing used immunoSEQ multiplex PCR; TCRdb keeps in-frame clones, though not all of them. The sample lists tens of thousands of clones; around 83% were seen once. The genes are TRBV6-5 and TRBJ1-6; a weak D match, TRBD1 (5 bases). The sample comprised PBMCs. The receptor was derived from a man between 25 and 39 years old with a blood cancer, CMV-positive, and with a related stem cell donor. CDR3 residues: CASSPDNRNSPLHF. CDR3 DNA sequence: TGTGCCAGCAGCCCGGACAATCGGAATTCACCCCTCCACTTT.